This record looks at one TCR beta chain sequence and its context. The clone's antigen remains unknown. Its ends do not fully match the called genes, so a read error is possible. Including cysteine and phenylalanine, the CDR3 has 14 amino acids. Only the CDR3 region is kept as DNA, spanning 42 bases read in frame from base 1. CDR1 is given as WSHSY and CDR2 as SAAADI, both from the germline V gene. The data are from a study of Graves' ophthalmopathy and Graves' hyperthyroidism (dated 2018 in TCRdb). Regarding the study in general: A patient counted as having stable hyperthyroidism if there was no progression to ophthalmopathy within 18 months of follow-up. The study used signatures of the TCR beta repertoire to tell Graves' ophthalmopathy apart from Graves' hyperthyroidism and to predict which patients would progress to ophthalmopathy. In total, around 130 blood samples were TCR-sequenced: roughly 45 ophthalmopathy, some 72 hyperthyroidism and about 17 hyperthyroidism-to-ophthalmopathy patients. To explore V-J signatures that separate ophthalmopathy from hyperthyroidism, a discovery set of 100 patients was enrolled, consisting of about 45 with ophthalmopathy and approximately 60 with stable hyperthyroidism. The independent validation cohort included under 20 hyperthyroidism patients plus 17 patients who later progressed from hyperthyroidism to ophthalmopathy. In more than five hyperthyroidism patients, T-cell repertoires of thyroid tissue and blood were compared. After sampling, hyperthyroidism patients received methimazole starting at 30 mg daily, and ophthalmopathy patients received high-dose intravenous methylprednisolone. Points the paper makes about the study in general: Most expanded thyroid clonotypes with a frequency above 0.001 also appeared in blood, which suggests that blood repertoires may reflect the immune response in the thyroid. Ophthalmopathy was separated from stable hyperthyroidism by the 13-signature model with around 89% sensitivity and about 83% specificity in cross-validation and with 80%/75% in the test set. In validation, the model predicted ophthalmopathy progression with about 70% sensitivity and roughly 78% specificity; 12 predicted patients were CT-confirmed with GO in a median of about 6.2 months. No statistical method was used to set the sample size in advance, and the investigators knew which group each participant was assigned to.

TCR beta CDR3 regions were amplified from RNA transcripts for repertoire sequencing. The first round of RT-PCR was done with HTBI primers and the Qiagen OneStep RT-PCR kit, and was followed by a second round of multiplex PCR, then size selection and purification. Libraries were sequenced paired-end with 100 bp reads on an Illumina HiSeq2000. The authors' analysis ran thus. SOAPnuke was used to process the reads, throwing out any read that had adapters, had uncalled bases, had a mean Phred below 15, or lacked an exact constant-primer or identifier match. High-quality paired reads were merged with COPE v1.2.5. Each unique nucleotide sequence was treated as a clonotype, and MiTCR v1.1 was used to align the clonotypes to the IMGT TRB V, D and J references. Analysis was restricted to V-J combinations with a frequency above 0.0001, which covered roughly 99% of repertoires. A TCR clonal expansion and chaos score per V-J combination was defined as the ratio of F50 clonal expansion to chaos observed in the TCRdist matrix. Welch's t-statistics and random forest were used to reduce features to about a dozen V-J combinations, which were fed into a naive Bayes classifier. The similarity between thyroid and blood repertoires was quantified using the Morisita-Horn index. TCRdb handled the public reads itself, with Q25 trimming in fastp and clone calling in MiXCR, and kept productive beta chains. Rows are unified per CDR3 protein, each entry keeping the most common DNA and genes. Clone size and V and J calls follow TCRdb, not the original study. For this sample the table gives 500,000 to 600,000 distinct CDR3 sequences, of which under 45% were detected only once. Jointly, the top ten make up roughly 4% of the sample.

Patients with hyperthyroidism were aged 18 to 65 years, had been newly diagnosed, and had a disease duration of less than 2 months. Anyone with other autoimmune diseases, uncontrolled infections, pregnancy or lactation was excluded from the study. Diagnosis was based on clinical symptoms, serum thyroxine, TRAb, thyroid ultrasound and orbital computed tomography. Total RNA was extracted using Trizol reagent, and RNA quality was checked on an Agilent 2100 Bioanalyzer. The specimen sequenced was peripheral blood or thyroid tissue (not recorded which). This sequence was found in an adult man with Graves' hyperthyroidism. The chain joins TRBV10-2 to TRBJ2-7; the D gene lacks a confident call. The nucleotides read TGCGCCAGCAATGGTCCGGAAAGCTCCTACGAGCGGTACTTC. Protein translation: CASNGPESSYERYF.